The clone carrying this TCR beta chain came up many times. What it recognizes is unknown. This entry is derived from a study of T-cell reconstitution after alpha-beta-depleted transplantation in children. Study conclusions and caveats: It was surviving recipient T cells and thymic progenitors that gave some patients high TCRbeta diversity at day 60. Newly produced T cells mostly provided counts and TCRbeta diversity after one year, as hyperexpanded clones declined.

Construction of the TCRbeta library involved unique molecular identifiers. TCRdb redid the calling of the PCR reads with MiXCR, one entry per CDR3 protein. The sample consists of over 200,000 distinct CDR3 sequences, approximately 8.4% of them appearing once. The junction had 6 bases not matched to a gene; V was cut back by 4 bases and J by 4 bases. Germline V CDR1 and CDR2: SQVTM, ANQGSEA. This CDR3 contains 13 residues. The sequence was collected from a male patient aged 2-9 years who had a stem cell transplant for acute myeloid leukemia, so the T cells may come from the graft donor. The rearrangement uses TRBV29-1 and TRBJ2-5; 7 bases map to TRBD1. The sequencing here drew on PBMCs, mostly from graft donor cells, taken 360 days after TCRalphabeta/CD19-depleted stem cell transplant. The DNA of the CDR3 is TGCAGCGTTGTAGAACAGGGGAGAGAGACCCAGTACTTC. Residues: CSVVEQGRETQYF. Variable domain in full (rest from reference TRBV29-1 and TRBJ2-5): SAVISQKPSRDICQRGTSLTIQCQVDSQVTMMFWYRQQPGQSLTLIATANQGSEATYESGFVIDKFPISRPNLTFSTLTVSNMSPEDSSIYLCSVVEQGRETQYFGPGTRLLVL.